Listed below are T cell receptor beta chains from one sample, sequenced in a study of neoadjuvant anti-PD-1 for oral cavity cancer. Sequencing was performed with immunoSEQ multiplex PCR; in TCRdb, only in-frame clones are kept and a portion is missing. The sample holds approximately 13,000 clones, about two thirds seen once. The sample consisted of PBMCs, taken after nivolumab (anti-PD-1) treatment. All receptors derive from a person aged 35 to 85 with oral cavity squamous cell carcinoma. CDR3s include the opening cysteine and the closing phenylalanine or tryptophan. Each record gives: V gene, D gene, clone size, CDR3 protein. The D gene is left open where the match is weak. A clone size is listed for some rows: how often the clone was seen (once, few, many), or a class if it is expanded.

V gene: TRBV30; D gene: TRBD1; clone size: few; CDR3 protein: CAWSVGTDHGYTF
V gene: TRBV6-1; D gene: TRBD2; clone size: NA; CDR3 protein: CASRTSGSSYNEQFF
V gene: TRBV19; D gene: NA; clone size: NA; CDR3 protein: CASSIDLGEQYF
V gene: TRBV29-1; D gene: TRBD1; clone size: NA; CDR3 protein: CSVGTGGFTDTQYF
V gene: TRBV10-3; D gene: TRBD1; clone size: NA; CDR3 protein: CAISDLGGTGPQETQYF
V gene: TRBV11-2; D gene: NA; clone size: NA; CDR3 protein: CASRGGRTVYEQYF
V gene: TRBV13; D gene: TRBD2; clone size: NA; CDR3 protein: CASSLGGATYEQYF
V gene: TRBV4-1; D gene: NA; clone size: once; CDR3 protein: CASSQVPVGYNEQFF
V gene: TRBV25-1; D gene: NA; clone size: few; CDR3 protein: CASSEYGREVETQYF
V gene: TRBV5-4; D gene: NA; clone size: NA; CDR3 protein: CASSRDTSGANVLTF
V gene: TRBV14; D gene: NA; clone size: NA; CDR3 protein: CASSQVRSSEQYF
V gene: TRBV30; D gene: TRBD2; clone size: NA; CDR3 protein: CAWSASGGSNEQFF
V gene: TRBV7-9; D gene: NA; clone size: NA; CDR3 protein: CASSLGDGLDYGYTF
V gene: TRBV2; D gene: NA; clone size: few; CDR3 protein: CASSVAISYEQYF
V gene: TRBV6-5; D gene: NA; clone size: once; CDR3 protein: CASSYRGQVYEQYF
V gene: TRBV11-3; D gene: NA; clone size: NA; CDR3 protein: CASSLELARSGANVLTF
V gene: TRBV27; D gene: TRBD1; clone size: few; CDR3 protein: CASSLGQYVSGANVLTF
V gene: TRBV7-9; D gene: NA; clone size: NA; CDR3 protein: CASSWQETQYF
V gene: TRBV5-4; D gene: TRBD1; clone size: NA; CDR3 protein: CASRGDRGSYEQYF
V gene: TRBV7-9; D gene: TRBD1; clone size: few; CDR3 protein: CASSPDRTYEQYF
V gene: TRBV5-1; D gene: TRBD2; clone size: once; CDR3 protein: CASSTQGSGIDTQYF
V gene: TRBV7-8; D gene: TRBD1; clone size: once; CDR3 protein: CASSLQGAAEAFF
V gene: TRBV28; D gene: TRBD2; clone size: NA; CDR3 protein: CASSLSVAGGLYNEQFF
V gene: TRBV12-5; D gene: TRBD1; clone size: few; CDR3 protein: CASGLSDRGRTEAFF
V gene: TRBV7-3; D gene: TRBD2; clone size: once; CDR3 protein: CASSEGLAGKQYF
V gene: TRBV6-4; D gene: NA; clone size: NA; CDR3 protein: CAGIGTGELFF
V gene: TRBV5-1; D gene: NA; clone size: few; CDR3 protein: CASSLATSYEQYF
V gene: TRBV9; D gene: TRBD1; clone size: NA; CDR3 protein: CASSLATGSTEAFF
V gene: TRBV28; D gene: NA; clone size: few; CDR3 protein: CASTSTASEAFF
V gene: TRBV27; D gene: NA; clone size: NA; CDR3 protein: CASSQDRRGGLHTDTQYF
V gene: TRBV19; D gene: NA; clone size: NA; CDR3 protein: CASSINSVTTYYGYTF
V gene: TRBV28; D gene: NA; clone size: NA; CDR3 protein: CASARGAREGEQYF
V gene: TRBV6-1; D gene: NA; clone size: NA; CDR3 protein: CASSLSGNYEAFF
V gene: TRBV2; D gene: TRBD2; clone size: NA; CDR3 protein: CASSERTSGRFWQFF
V gene: TRBV2; D gene: NA; clone size: NA; CDR3 protein: CASSEAGEAFF
V gene: TRBV28; D gene: TRBD2; clone size: few; CDR3 protein: CASSFLAGTDTQYF
V gene: TRBV5-1; D gene: NA; clone size: NA; CDR3 protein: CASSSRQASGETQYF
V gene: TRBV27; D gene: NA; clone size: NA; CDR3 protein: CASSDRFEETQYF
V gene: TRBV6-6; D gene: NA; clone size: NA; CDR3 protein: CASSRDRRQAEAFF
V gene: TRBV29-1; D gene: TRBD1; clone size: NA; CDR3 protein: CSVDRVFYNEQFF
V gene: TRBV10-3; D gene: NA; clone size: NA; CDR3 protein: CAISGGRDTDTQYF
V gene: TRBV10-3; D gene: TRBD1; clone size: NA; CDR3 protein: CAISAGTGYEKLFF
V gene: TRBV28; D gene: NA; clone size: NA; CDR3 protein: CASSSFASPGWDSYGYTF
V gene: TRBV5-1; D gene: TRBD1; clone size: NA; CDR3 protein: CASSTGGTQYF
V gene: TRBV18; D gene: NA; clone size: NA; CDR3 protein: CASSPTTAKMNTEAFF
V gene: TRBV11-2; D gene: NA; clone size: NA; CDR3 protein: CASSLSGLGNEQFF
V gene: TRBV27; D gene: TRBD2; clone size: NA; CDR3 protein: CASQAGTINTGELFF
V gene: TRBV6-5; D gene: TRBD1; clone size: NA; CDR3 protein: CASSYSRTGGGYGYTF
V gene: TRBV7-8; D gene: NA; clone size: NA; CDR3 protein: CASSSSPPQGLNTEAFF
V gene: TRBV6-4; D gene: TRBD2; clone size: NA; CDR3 protein: CATSRGLAGGNEQFF
V gene: TRBV14; D gene: NA; clone size: NA; CDR3 protein: CASSQGGGGVGYTF
V gene: TRBV28; D gene: NA; clone size: NA; CDR3 protein: CASSPRALPQNF
V gene: TRBV6-7; D gene: NA; clone size: NA; CDR3 protein: CASKGSQYF
V gene: TRBV27; D gene: NA; clone size: NA; CDR3 protein: CASSLWANYGYTF
V gene: TRBV28; D gene: NA; clone size: NA; CDR3 protein: CASPEVADTGELFF
V gene: TRBV5-6; D gene: NA; clone size: NA; CDR3 protein: CASSFGGGYTEAFF
V gene: TRBV13; D gene: NA; clone size: NA; CDR3 protein: CASSSSGSRGNQPQHF
V gene: TRBV6-1; D gene: NA; clone size: NA; CDR3 protein: CASSDVPPRTEAFF
V gene: TRBV28; D gene: TRBD2; clone size: NA; CDR3 protein: CASIRSGSWDEQYF
V gene: TRBV11-1; D gene: TRBD1; clone size: NA; CDR3 protein: CASSLGGRGQETQYF